A selection of T cell receptor beta chains follows, all from one sample in a study of blood T cell repertoires in COVID-19. This table comes from immunoSEQ multiplex PCR, and its TCRdb copy is limited to in-frame clones, with some not included. The sample carries 200,000 or so clones, just under 85% recorded once. The material sequenced was peripheral blood. Receptor source: a human donor with acute or convalescent COVID-19. The donor label of this sample is uncertain. Each CDR3 is given with its conserved first and last residue. The D gene is left open where the match is weak. Size is stated for part of the rows, as once, few or many counts, or as a class when the clone is expanded.

d_gene: .; j_gene: TRBJ2-1; abundance: once; v_gene: TRBV10-3; CDR3nt: TGTGCCATCAGTGAGTCGTCTTGGGCGGGCAATGAGCAGTTCTTC; CDR3aa: CAISESSWAGNEQFF
d_gene: .; j_gene: TRBJ1-4; abundance: .; v_gene: TRBV7-9; CDR3nt: TGTGCCGGCTCTAGGGGTGGCAATGAAAAACTGTTTTTT; CDR3aa: CAGSRGGNEKLFF
d_gene: .; j_gene: TRBJ1-3; abundance: .; v_gene: TRBV28; CDR3nt: TGTGCCGCGAGCCCGGGATCATCTGGAAACACCATATATTTT; CDR3aa: CAASPGSSGNTIYF
d_gene: TRBD1; j_gene: TRBJ2-6; abundance: .; v_gene: TRBV9; CDR3nt: TGTGCCAGCAGCGTCTTACCTATACAGGGGGCTGGGGCCAACGTCCTGACTTTC; CDR3aa: CASSVLPIQGAGANVLTF
d_gene: .; j_gene: TRBJ2-4; abundance: .; v_gene: TRBV28; CDR3nt: TGTGCCAGCAGCCCCTCCGAGCTAGCCAAAAACATTCAGTACTTC; CDR3aa: CASSPSELAKNIQYF
d_gene: TRBD2; j_gene: TRBJ2-2; abundance: .; v_gene: TRBV6-1; CDR3nt: TGTGCCAGCAGTGGTCCGACTCTAATAGGCGGGAGGGCGGCCGGGGAGCTGTTTTTT; CDR3aa: CASSGPTLIGGRAAGELFF
d_gene: TRBD1; j_gene: TRBJ1-1; abundance: .; v_gene: TRBV7-9; CDR3nt: TGTGCCAGCAGCTCTTTGGACAGGGGAATGAAGACTGAAGCTTTCTTT; CDR3aa: CASSSLDRGMKTEAFF
d_gene: .; j_gene: TRBJ1-1; abundance: .; v_gene: TRBV5-1; CDR3nt: TGCGCCAGCAGCCACGCCCTAGACTTTAACACTGAAGCTTTCTTT; CDR3aa: CASSHALDFNTEAFF
d_gene: .; j_gene: TRBJ1-1; abundance: .; v_gene: TRBV11-2; CDR3nt: TGTGCCAGCAGCATTTTTGCACAGGGAAACACTGAAGCTTTCTTT; CDR3aa: CASSIFAQGNTEAFF
d_gene: .; j_gene: TRBJ2-5; abundance: .; v_gene: TRBV19; CDR3nt: TGTGCCAGTAGTACCCTGGCCCAAGAGACCCAGTACTTC; CDR3aa: CASSTLAQETQYF
d_gene: .; j_gene: TRBJ2-1; abundance: .; v_gene: TRBV7-9; CDR3nt: TGTGCCAGCAGCTACCCCGGGACTGGCGCTTTCGGTGAGCAGTTCTTC; CDR3aa: CASSYPGTGAFGEQFF
d_gene: .; j_gene: TRBJ1-1; abundance: .; v_gene: TRBV18; CDR3nt: TGTGCCAGCTCACCAAGGCAGGGGAACACTGAAGCTTTCTTT; CDR3aa: CASSPRQGNTEAFF
d_gene: .; j_gene: TRBJ1-2; abundance: .; v_gene: TRBV9; CDR3nt: TGTGCCAGCAGCGTTCGGGGGGGAACTGTGGATGGCTACACCTTC; CDR3aa: CASSVRGGTVDGYTF
d_gene: .; j_gene: TRBJ1-5; abundance: .; v_gene: TRBV28; CDR3nt: TGTGCCAGCAGCAGGGTAAGCAATCAGCCCCAGCATTTT; CDR3aa: CASSRVSNQPQHF
d_gene: .; j_gene: TRBJ2-7; abundance: .; v_gene: TRBV7-3; CDR3nt: TGTGCCAGCAGCTTAACCCCGACAGACTCGTACGAGCAGTACTTC; CDR3aa: CASSLTPTDSYEQYF
d_gene: .; j_gene: TRBJ1-1; abundance: .; v_gene: TRBV6-5; CDR3nt: TGTGCCAGCTACCCGGGGGACCGCATGAACACTGAAGCTTTCTTT; CDR3aa: CASYPGDRMNTEAFF
d_gene: .; j_gene: TRBJ2-7; abundance: .; v_gene: TRBV5-6; CDR3nt: TGTGCCAGCAGCCGGGCCGGGGCCGGGGGCTACGAGCAGTACTTC; CDR3aa: CASSRAGAGGYEQYF
d_gene: TRBD2; j_gene: TRBJ2-7; abundance: .; v_gene: TRBV7-2; CDR3nt: TGTGCCAGCAGCAGACGCGGGGGTACGGGGAGCTACGAGCAGTACTTC; CDR3aa: CASSRRGGTGSYEQYF
d_gene: .; j_gene: TRBJ1-2; abundance: .; v_gene: TRBV29-1; CDR3nt: TGCAGCGCCTCTCGGGAGGAGGGGGGAGGTGGCTACACCTTC; CDR3aa: CSASREEGGGGYTF
d_gene: TRBD1; j_gene: TRBJ2-7; abundance: .; v_gene: TRBV2; CDR3nt: TGTGCCAGCAGGCCGACAGGGAAGAGGTCCTACGAGCAGTACTTC; CDR3aa: CASRPTGKRSYEQYF
d_gene: TRBD1; j_gene: TRBJ1-1; abundance: .; v_gene: TRBV30; CDR3nt: TGTGCCTGGAGAGATTGGCTAGCAGGGGGCAACACTGAAGCTTTCTTT; CDR3aa: CAWRDWLAGGNTEAFF
d_gene: TRBD1; j_gene: TRBJ1-1; abundance: .; v_gene: TRBV28; CDR3nt: TGTGCCAGCAGTTTAAGACAGGGTAGAACTGAAGCTTTCTTT; CDR3aa: CASSLRQGRTEAFF
d_gene: TRBD1; j_gene: TRBJ2-1; abundance: .; v_gene: TRBV5-1; CDR3nt: TGCGCCAGCAGCTCCCCAGGGGGCTCCTACAATGAGCAGTTCTTC; CDR3aa: CASSSPGGSYNEQFF
d_gene: TRBD2; j_gene: TRBJ2-1; abundance: .; v_gene: TRBV9; CDR3nt: TGTGCCAGCAGCGTACGAACGGGACTAGCAGCCTTGGATGAGCAGTTCTTC; CDR3aa: CASSVRTGLAALDEQFF
d_gene: .; j_gene: TRBJ1-1; abundance: few; v_gene: TRBV19; CDR3nt: TGTGCCAGTACCGTAACTGGGGGCGGTGAAGCTTTCTTT; CDR3aa: CASTVTGGGEAFF
d_gene: .; j_gene: TRBJ1-6; abundance: .; v_gene: TRBV28; CDR3nt: TGTGCCTGCTCGGGTGGGGGCGAGAATTCACCCCTCCACTTT; CDR3aa: CACSGGGENSPLHF
d_gene: TRBD2; j_gene: TRBJ2-1; abundance: .; v_gene: TRBV9; CDR3nt: TGTGCCAGCAGCCCTCGGACTAGCGGGAGGGGAAATGAGCAGTTCTTC; CDR3aa: CASSPRTSGRGNEQFF
d_gene: .; j_gene: TRBJ1-2; abundance: .; v_gene: TRBV30; CDR3nt: TGTGCCTGGAGTGTACAGCGAGGGGGAACCTATGGCTACACCTTC; CDR3aa: CAWSVQRGGTYGYTF
d_gene: .; j_gene: TRBJ1-4; abundance: few; v_gene: TRBV27; CDR3nt: TGTGCCAGCAGTTACGCCAGGGGCCTAGCAACTAATGAAAAACTGTTTTTT; CDR3aa: CASSYARGLATNEKLFF
d_gene: .; j_gene: TRBJ1-1; abundance: .; v_gene: TRBV2; CDR3nt: TGTACCAGCAGTGAAGTACAGAAGAACACTGAAGCTTTCTTT; CDR3aa: CTSSEVQKNTEAFF
d_gene: .; j_gene: TRBJ1-6; abundance: .; v_gene: TRBV5-4; CDR3nt: TGTGCCAGCAGCTTGGGGACAGATGGGACGTTTCGATCACCCCTCCACTTT; CDR3aa: CASSLGTDGTFRSPLHF
d_gene: TRBD2; j_gene: TRBJ2-1; abundance: .; v_gene: TRBV19; CDR3nt: TGTGCCAGTAGTATGAGGACTAGCGGGGAGGGGAATGAGCAGTTCTTC; CDR3aa: CASSMRTSGEGNEQFF
d_gene: .; j_gene: TRBJ1-1; abundance: .; v_gene: TRBV6-5; CDR3nt: TGTGCCAGCAGTTACTCGACGGGGAACACTGAAGCTTTCTTT; CDR3aa: CASSYSTGNTEAFF
d_gene: .; j_gene: TRBJ1-1; abundance: .; v_gene: TRBV4-1; CDR3nt: TGCGCCAGCAGCCAAGATTCGGGGTCCGCTGAAGCTTTCTTT; CDR3aa: CASSQDSGSAEAFF
d_gene: TRBD1; j_gene: TRBJ1-1; abundance: .; v_gene: TRBV12-3/TRBV12-4; CDR3nt: TGTGCCAGCAGGCCGGGACAGGGGCCTGAAGCTTTCTTT; CDR3aa: CASRPGQGPEAFF
d_gene: .; j_gene: TRBJ1-3; abundance: .; v_gene: TRBV5-1; CDR3nt: TGCGCCAGCAGCTTGGCCGAGAGGCCCGAACTCTCTGGAAACACCATATATTTT; CDR3aa: CASSLAERPELSGNTIYF
d_gene: .; j_gene: TRBJ2-1; abundance: .; v_gene: TRBV7-3; CDR3nt: TGTGCCAGCAGCTTAACGGCGGCGGGGGAGCAGTTCTTC; CDR3aa: CASSLTAAGEQFF
d_gene: .; j_gene: TRBJ2-7; abundance: .; v_gene: TRBV6-1; CDR3nt: TGTGCCAGCAGTGAACGGGGGACTTCAGGAGTTCAGCAGTACTTC; CDR3aa: CASSERGTSGVQQYF
d_gene: TRBD1; j_gene: TRBJ2-7; abundance: .; v_gene: TRBV7-2; CDR3nt: TGTGCCAGCAGCTTATCCGGGACAGGGGTCTACGAGCAGTACTTC; CDR3aa: CASSLSGTGVYEQYF
d_gene: TRBD1; j_gene: TRBJ1-4; abundance: .; v_gene: TRBV7-9; CDR3nt: TGTGCCAGCAGCTTAGGCCAGGGGGGCACTAATGAAAAACTGTTTTTT; CDR3aa: CASSLGQGGTNEKLFF
d_gene: .; j_gene: TRBJ1-5; abundance: .; v_gene: TRBV27; CDR3nt: TGTGCCAGCAGCCCCCTAGGGGTCAGCAATCAGCCCCAGCATTTT; CDR3aa: CASSPLGVSNQPQHF
d_gene: TRBD2; j_gene: TRBJ2-1; abundance: .; v_gene: TRBV20-1; CDR3nt: TGCAGTGCTAGTGACGTAGCGGGAGGGCGTGGGGATGAGCAGTTCTTC; CDR3aa: CSASDVAGGRGDEQFF
d_gene: TRBD2; j_gene: TRBJ2-7; abundance: .; v_gene: TRBV2; CDR3nt: TGTGCCAGCAGTAAGCGGGAGGACAACGAGCAGTACTTC; CDR3aa: CASSKREDNEQYF
d_gene: .; j_gene: TRBJ1-1; abundance: .; v_gene: TRBV5-1; CDR3nt: TGCGCCAGCAGCTTGGAGGGCAGGGATAGCACTGAAGCTTTCTTT; CDR3aa: CASSLEGRDSTEAFF
d_gene: TRBD1; j_gene: TRBJ1-2; abundance: .; v_gene: TRBV28; CDR3nt: TGTGCCAGCAGGTCATTCGACAGGGGGCGCGGCTACACCTTC; CDR3aa: CASRSFDRGRGYTF
d_gene: TRBD2; j_gene: TRBJ2-7; abundance: .; v_gene: TRBV5-1; CDR3nt: TGCGCCAGCAGCCGGGGGACTAGCGGGGTACGCGACGAGCAGTACTTC; CDR3aa: CASSRGTSGVRDEQYF
d_gene: TRBD1; j_gene: TRBJ2-5; abundance: .; v_gene: TRBV18; CDR3nt: TGTGCCAGCTCACCAAAGGGGGCAGGGGAGACCCAGTACTTC; CDR3aa: CASSPKGAGETQYF
d_gene: .; j_gene: TRBJ1-1; abundance: once; v_gene: TRBV28; CDR3nt: TGTGCCAGCAGTTTGCCGGGACTATACACTGAAGCTTTCTTT; CDR3aa: CASSLPGLYTEAFF
d_gene: .; j_gene: TRBJ1-1; abundance: .; v_gene: TRBV19; CDR3nt: TGTGCCAGTAGTGGGGTTATTGGGGCCTCGGAAGCTTTCTTT; CDR3aa: CASSGVIGASEAFF
d_gene: .; j_gene: TRBJ1-1; abundance: .; v_gene: TRBV6-5; CDR3nt: TGTGCCAGCAAAGGGGGTATCGTCACTGAAGCTTTCTTT; CDR3aa: CASKGGIVTEAFF
d_gene: TRBD1; j_gene: TRBJ1-1; abundance: .; v_gene: TRBV18; CDR3nt: TGTGCCAGCTCACCATCGGGACAGGGGGCGAGGGAAGCTTTCTTT; CDR3aa: CASSPSGQGAREAFF
d_gene: .; j_gene: TRBJ2-7; abundance: .; v_gene: TRBV14; CDR3nt: TGTGCCAGCAGCCCGACCCAGGGTTCCGAGCAGTACTTC; CDR3aa: CASSPTQGSEQYF
d_gene: .; j_gene: TRBJ2-7; abundance: .; v_gene: TRBV5-4; CDR3nt: TGTGCCAGCAGTGACAGCCACGAGCAGTACTTC; CDR3aa: CASSDSHEQYF
d_gene: TRBD1; j_gene: TRBJ1-4; abundance: .; v_gene: TRBV18; CDR3nt: TGTGCCAGCTCACCATTCGGACAGGGGGAAGTAAAACTGTTTTTT; CDR3aa: CASSPFGQGEVKLFF
d_gene: TRBD2; j_gene: TRBJ2-1; abundance: few; v_gene: TRBV10-3; CDR3nt: TGTGCCATCAGTGGGGGGGGAGGGAGAGGGAACAATGAGCAGTTCTTC; CDR3aa: CAISGGGGRGNNEQFF
d_gene: .; j_gene: TRBJ2-3; abundance: .; v_gene: TRBV7-9; CDR3nt: TGTGCCAGCAGCTTGGGCCCTTCCCCAGATACGCAGTATTTT; CDR3aa: CASSLGPSPDTQYF
d_gene: TRBD2; j_gene: TRBJ2-2; abundance: .; v_gene: TRBV6-2/TRBV6-3; CDR3nt: TGTGCCAGCAGTTGGCGGGGGGCCTACACCGGGGAGCTGTTTTTT; CDR3aa: CASSWRGAYTGELFF
d_gene: .; j_gene: TRBJ1-4; abundance: .; v_gene: TRBV2; CDR3nt: TGTGCCAGCAGACCGGGGGCTAATGAAAAACTGTTTTTT; CDR3aa: CASRPGANEKLFF
d_gene: TRBD2; j_gene: TRBJ2-3; abundance: .; v_gene: TRBV18; CDR3nt: TGTGCCAGCTCACTCCGAACTAGCGGGAGTGATACGCAGTATTTT; CDR3aa: CASSLRTSGSDTQYF